This T cell receptor (beta chain) was documented in a study of cytotoxic CD8 clonotypes in ibrutinib-treated CLL (dated by TCRdb to the early 2020s). Background on the whole study: In this cohort, 15 or so patients were treatment-naive and approximately 10 were relapsed/refractory, while roughly 18 had unmutated IGHV. Partial responses were observed in about 25 patients and complete responses in 2; after a median follow-up of 68 months, remission was maintained in some 14 patients and progression was observed in approximately 12. Response samples were taken after a median of 12 months on treatment, ranging from roughly 6 to 36 months. An average of roughly 250,000 productive templates and 80,000 to 100,000 productive rearrangements was obtained per sample. Longitudinal samples were available for about 30% of the 86 trial participants. Cryopreserved peripheral blood mononuclear cells were obtained before treatment, at response, and at either sustained remission or disease progression. All remission and progressive disease samples were collected while patients were still receiving ibrutinib.

Results the study describes overall, beyond this receptor: An increase in clonality was observed at ibrutinib response, with clonality remaining stable during sustained remission and falling back toward baseline at progression. Sampling times were not matched between sustained-remission and progressing patients, and lymph node repertoires were not studied. Public clonotypes were rare and either shrank or stayed stable during treatment, and the rise in clonality at ibrutinib response reflected expansion of private clonotypes. At baseline, clonality was higher than in age-matched healthy donors and showed a strong correlation with circulating CD8+ T-cell counts.

Read against the paper, the sample's time point label means: 12 months on ibrutinib. For TCR beta library preparation, about 2.2 micrograms of genomic DNA were extracted from the cryopreserved PBMCs. Longitudinal blood samples from CLL patients on ibrutinib monotherapy were analyzed using high-throughput TCR beta sequencing. The patients took part in an open-label, single-center phase 2 trial of ibrutinib monotherapy. Spanning cysteine to phenylalanine, the CDR3 consists of 15 amino acids. The retained sequence is limited to the CDR3, 45 bases, with the frame set at the first base. Based on the germline V gene, the CDR1 and CDR2 sequences are ENHRY and SYGVKD. V drops 3 bases and J drops 2 bases, leaving 13 bases in between. Of note for this clone: Its antigen target is currently unknown. Base-call qualities are not available, and no considerably larger clone is one nucleotide away.

Each clonotype received, on average, around 10x coverage in deep resolution sequencing performed on a MiSeq, where the target depth lay between 1 in 1 million and 1 in 200,000 T cells. The immunoSEQ hsTCRB Kit was used to generate the TCR beta libraries. In the original analysis: The data were analyzed with ImmunoSEQ Analyzer and ImmunoSEQ Data Assistant, and V, D and J gene assignments followed IMGT definitions. Clonality, with values ranging from 0 to 1, was calculated as one minus the normalized Shannon entropy of productive rearrangement frequencies. Public clonotype analysis was restricted to overrepresented clonotypes comprising at least 0.05% of each patient's repertoire. Repertoires from some twelve age-matched healthy donors in immuneACCESS were used as clonality controls. TCRdb retrieved this table from immuneACCESS and kept in-frame rearrangements only. Not all clones are present; in checked studies, unresolved V genes account for under half, and no reason is known for the remainder. V and J calls and clone size are those listed in that table; D and trimming were worked out from the DNA. The sample includes about 160,000 clones, with over 65% observed a single time. Roughly 1.9% of the sample comes from the top ten.

The V and J genes are TRBV10-3 and TRBJ1-2; matching of 6 bases hints at TRBD1 as the D gene. This receptor was identified in a human donor with chronic lymphocytic leukemia. Sequencing was performed on PBMCs, taken after 12 months of ibrutinib treatment. The sequenced DNA: TGTGCCATCAGTGAAGGAGGGGGGATCAACTATGGCTACACCTTC. Translated, this gives CAISEGGGINYGYTF.